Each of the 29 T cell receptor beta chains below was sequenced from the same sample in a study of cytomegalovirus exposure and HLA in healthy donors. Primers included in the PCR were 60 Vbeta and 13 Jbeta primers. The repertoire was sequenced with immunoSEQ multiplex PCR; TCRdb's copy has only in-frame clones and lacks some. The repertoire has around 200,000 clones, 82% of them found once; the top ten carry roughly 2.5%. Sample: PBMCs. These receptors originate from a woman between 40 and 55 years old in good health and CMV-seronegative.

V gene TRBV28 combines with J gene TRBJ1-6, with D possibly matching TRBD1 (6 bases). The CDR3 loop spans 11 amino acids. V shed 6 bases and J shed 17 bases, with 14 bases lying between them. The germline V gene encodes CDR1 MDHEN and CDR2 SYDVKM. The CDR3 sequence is CASSQGQSFHF. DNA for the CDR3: TGTGCCAGCAGCCAGGGACAAAGTTTCCACTTT.

The DNA of the CDR3 is TGTGCCTGGGATGCGGGACAGCTCACAGATACGCAGTATTTT. Its protein is CAWDAGQLTDTQYF. The J gene is TRBJ2-3, the V gene TRBV30; possible D gene TRBD1, 7 bases. In germline, CDR1 is GTSNPN, CDR2 SVGIG (reference sequence). Trimming cost V 5 bases and J 2 bases, with 14 bases left between them. CDR3 size: 14 residues.

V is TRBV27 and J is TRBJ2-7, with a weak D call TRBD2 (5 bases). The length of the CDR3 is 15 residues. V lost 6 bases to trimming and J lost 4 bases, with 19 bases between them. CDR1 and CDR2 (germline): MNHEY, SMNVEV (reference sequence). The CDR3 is CASRTGLRGIYEQYF. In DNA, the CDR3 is TGTGCCAGCAGGACGGGGTTACGGGGTATATACGAGCAGTACTTC.

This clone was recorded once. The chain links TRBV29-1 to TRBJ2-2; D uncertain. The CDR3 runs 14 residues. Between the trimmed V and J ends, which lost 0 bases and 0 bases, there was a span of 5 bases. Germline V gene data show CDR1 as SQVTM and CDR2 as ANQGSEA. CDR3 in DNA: TGCAGCGTTGAAGAACAACCGAACACCGGGGAGCTGTTTTTT. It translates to CSVEEQPNTGELFF.

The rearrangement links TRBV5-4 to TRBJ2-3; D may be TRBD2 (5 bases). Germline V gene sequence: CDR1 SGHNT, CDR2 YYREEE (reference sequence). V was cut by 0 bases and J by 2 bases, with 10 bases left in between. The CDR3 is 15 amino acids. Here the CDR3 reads CASSLDRLFTDTQYF. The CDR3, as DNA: TGTGCCAGCAGCTTGGATCGACTATTCACAGATACGCAGTATTTT.

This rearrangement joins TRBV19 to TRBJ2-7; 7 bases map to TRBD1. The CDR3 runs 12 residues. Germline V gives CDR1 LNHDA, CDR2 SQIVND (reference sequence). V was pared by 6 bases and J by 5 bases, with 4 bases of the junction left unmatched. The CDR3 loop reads CASRQGFNEQYF. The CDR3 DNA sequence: TGTGCCAGTAGACAGGGGTTCAACGAGCAGTACTTC.

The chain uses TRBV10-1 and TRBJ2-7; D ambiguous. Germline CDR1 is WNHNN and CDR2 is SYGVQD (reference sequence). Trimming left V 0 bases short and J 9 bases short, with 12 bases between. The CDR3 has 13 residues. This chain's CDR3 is CASSESMSKVQYF. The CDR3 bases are TGCGCCAGCAGTGAGTCGATGAGCAAAGTGCAGTACTTC.

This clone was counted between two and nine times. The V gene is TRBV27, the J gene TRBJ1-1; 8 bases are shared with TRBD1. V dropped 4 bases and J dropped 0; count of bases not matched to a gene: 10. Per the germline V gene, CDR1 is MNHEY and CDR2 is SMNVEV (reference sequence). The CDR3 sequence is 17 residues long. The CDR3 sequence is CASSSYGTGLMNTEAFF. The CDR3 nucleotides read TGTGCCAGCAGTTCTTACGGGACAGGCCTTATGAACACTGAAGCTTTCTTT.

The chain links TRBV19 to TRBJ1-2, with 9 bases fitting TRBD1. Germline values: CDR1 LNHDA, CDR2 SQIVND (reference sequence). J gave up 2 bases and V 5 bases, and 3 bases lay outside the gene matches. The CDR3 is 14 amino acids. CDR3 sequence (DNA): TGTGCCAGTAGTCCTGGGACAGGGAACTATGGCTACACCTTC. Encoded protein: CASSPGTGNYGYTF.

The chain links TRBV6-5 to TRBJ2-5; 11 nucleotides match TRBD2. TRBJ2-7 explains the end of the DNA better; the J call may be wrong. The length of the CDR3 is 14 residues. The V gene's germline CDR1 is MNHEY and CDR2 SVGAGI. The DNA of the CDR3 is TGTGCCAGCAGTCTAGCGGGAGGCGTGTACGAGCAGTACTTC. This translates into CASSLAGGVYEQYF.

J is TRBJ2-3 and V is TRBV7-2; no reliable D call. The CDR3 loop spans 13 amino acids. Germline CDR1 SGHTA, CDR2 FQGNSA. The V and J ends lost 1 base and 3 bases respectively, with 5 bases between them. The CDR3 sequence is CASSLEETDTQYF. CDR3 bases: TGTGCCAGCAGCTTAGAAGAGACAGATACGCAGTATTTT.

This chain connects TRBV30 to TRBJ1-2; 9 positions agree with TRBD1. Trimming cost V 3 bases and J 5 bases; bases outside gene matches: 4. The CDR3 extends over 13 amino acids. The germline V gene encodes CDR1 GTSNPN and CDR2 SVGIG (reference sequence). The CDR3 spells CAWRQGAGYGYTF. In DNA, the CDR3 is TGTGCCTGGAGACAGGGGGCAGGGTATGGCTACACCTTC.

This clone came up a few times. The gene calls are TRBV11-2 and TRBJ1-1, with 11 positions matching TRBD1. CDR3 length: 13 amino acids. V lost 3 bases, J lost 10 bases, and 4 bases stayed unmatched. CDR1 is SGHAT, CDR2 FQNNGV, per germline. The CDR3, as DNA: TGTGCCAGCAGCTTGGCCGGACAGGGGGCAGCTTTCTTT. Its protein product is CASSLAGQGAAFF.

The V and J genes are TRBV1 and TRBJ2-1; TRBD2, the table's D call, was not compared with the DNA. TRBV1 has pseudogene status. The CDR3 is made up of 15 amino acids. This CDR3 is CTSSPGLAGVYEQFF. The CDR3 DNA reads TGCACCAGCAGTCCCGGACTAGCGGGAGTCTATGAGCAGTTCTTC.

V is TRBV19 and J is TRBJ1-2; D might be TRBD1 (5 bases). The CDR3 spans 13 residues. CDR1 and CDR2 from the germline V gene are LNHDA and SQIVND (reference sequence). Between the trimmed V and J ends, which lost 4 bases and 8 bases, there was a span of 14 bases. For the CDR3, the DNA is TGTGCCAGTAGTACAGGCGGGACTTGGGGCTACACCTTC. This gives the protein CASSTGGTWGYTF.

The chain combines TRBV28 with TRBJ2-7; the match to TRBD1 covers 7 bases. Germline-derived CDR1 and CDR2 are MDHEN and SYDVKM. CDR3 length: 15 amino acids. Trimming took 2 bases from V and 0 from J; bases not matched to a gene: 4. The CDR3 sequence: CASSLEQGLSYEQYF. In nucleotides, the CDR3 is TGTGCCAGCAGTTTAGAACAGGGGCTCTCCTACGAGCAGTACTTC.

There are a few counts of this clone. CDR3 nucleotides: TGTGCCAGCACCTTATACAGGGAGGAGACCCAGTACTTC. Translating gives CASTLYREETQYF. The rearrangement joins TRBV28 to TRBJ2-5; a possible D gene is TRBD1 (6 bases). This CDR3 has 13 residues. V lost 7 bases and J lost 5, with 14 bases in between. CDR1 and CDR2 from the germline V gene are MDHEN and SYDVKM.

The CDR3 region is CASSPTGTGETQYF. The CDR3 DNA sequence: TGTGCCAGCTCACCAACCGGGACAGGGGAGACCCAGTACTTC. The chain links TRBV18 to TRBJ2-5, with 9 bases matching TRBD1. This CDR3 spans 14 amino acids. With 2 bases clipped from V and 5 bases from J, the junction kept 3 bases outside the gene matches. CDR1 and CDR2 from the germline V gene are KGHSH and LQKENI.

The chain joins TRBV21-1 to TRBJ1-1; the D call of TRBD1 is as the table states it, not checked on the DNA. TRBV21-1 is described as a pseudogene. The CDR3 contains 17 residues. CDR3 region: CATWDSASRRWDTEAFF. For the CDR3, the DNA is TGTGCCACCTGGGACAGCGCAAGCCGGAGGTGGGACACTGAAGCTTTCTTT.

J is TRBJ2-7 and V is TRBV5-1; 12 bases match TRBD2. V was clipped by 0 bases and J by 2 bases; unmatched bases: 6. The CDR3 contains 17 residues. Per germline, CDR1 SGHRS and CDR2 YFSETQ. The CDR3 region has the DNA TGCGCCAGCAGCTTGGTTTCGACTAGCGGGAGCCCCTACGAGCAGTACTTC. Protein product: CASSLVSTSGSPYEQYF.

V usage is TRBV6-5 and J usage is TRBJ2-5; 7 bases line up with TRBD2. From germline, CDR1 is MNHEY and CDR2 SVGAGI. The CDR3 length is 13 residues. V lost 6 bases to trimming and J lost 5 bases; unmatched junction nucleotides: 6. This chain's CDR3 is CASRTAGAETQYF. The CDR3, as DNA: TGTGCCAGCAGGACGGCGGGAGCCGAGACCCAGTACTTC.

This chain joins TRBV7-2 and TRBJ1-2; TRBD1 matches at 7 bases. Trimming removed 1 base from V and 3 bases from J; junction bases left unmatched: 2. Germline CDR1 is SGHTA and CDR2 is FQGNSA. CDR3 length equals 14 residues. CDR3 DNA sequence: TGTGCCAGCAGCTTAGAGGGGACAGACTATGGCTACACCTTC. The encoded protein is CASSLEGTDYGYTF.

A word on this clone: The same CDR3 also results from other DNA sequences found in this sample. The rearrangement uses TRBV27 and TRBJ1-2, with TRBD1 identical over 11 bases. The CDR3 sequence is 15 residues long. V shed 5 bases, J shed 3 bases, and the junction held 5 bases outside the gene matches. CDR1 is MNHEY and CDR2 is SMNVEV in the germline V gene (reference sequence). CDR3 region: CASSPRTGGHYGYTF. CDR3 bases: TGTGCCAGCAGTCCACGGACAGGGGGCCACTATGGCTACACCTTC.

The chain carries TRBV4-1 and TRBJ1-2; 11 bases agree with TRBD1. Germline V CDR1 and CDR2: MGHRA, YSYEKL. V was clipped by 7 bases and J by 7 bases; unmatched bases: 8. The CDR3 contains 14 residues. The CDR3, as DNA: TGCGCCAGCACCCTGGACAGGGGGCTGGGTGGCTACACCTTC. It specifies CASTLDRGLGGYTF.

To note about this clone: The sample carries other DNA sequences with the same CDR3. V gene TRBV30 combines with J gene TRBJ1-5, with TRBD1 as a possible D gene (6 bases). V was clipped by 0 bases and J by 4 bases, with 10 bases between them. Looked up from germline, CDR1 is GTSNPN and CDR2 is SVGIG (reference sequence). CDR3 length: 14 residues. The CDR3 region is CAWSVGGGNQPQHF. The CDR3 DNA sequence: TGTGCCTGGAGTGTTGGGGGCGGAAATCAGCCCCAGCATTTT.

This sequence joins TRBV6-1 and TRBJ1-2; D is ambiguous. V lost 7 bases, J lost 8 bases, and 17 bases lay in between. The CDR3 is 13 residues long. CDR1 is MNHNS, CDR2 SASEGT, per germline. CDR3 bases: TGTGCCAGCACCCTGCGAGGGTGGGAGGGCTACACCTTC. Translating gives CASTLRGWEGYTF.

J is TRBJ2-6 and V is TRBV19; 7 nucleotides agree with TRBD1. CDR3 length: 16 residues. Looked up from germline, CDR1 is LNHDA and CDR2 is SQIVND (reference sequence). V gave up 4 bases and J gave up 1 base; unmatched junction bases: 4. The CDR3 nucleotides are TGTGCCAGTAGTAATCCGACAGGGTCTGGGGCCAACGTCCTGACTTTC. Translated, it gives CASSNPTGSGANVLTF.

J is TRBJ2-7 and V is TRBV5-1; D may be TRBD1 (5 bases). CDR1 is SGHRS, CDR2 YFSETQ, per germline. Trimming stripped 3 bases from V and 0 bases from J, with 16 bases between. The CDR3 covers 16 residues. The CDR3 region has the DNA TGCGCCAGCAGCTCCACCTTCGACAGCAGCTCCTACGAGCAGTACTTC. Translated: CASSSTFDSSSYEQYF.

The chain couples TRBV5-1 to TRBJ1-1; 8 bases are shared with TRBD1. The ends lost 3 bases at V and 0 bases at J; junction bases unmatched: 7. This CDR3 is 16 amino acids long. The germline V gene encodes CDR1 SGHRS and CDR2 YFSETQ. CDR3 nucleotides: TGCGCCAGCAGCTCGGGACCGGGACAGGTGAACACTGAAGCTTTCTTT. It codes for CASSSGPGQVNTEAFF.